This is a list of T cell receptor beta chains from one sample in a study of shared clonotypes between healthy human individuals. Libraries were prepared by immunoSEQ multiplex PCR; TCRdb keeps only in-frame clonotypes and omits some of them. The sample yields over 1.5 million clones, 95% to 99% seen once. Sample: naive CD4+ T cells sorted from blood. The receptor set was obtained from a man younger than 40 in good health. CDR3s include the opening cysteine and the closing phenylalanine or tryptophan. Each record gives: CDR3 protein, CDR3 DNA, D gene, J gene, CDR3 length, clone size, V gene. D genes are given only for firm matches. Part of the rows lack a size; the others show once, few, many or a class for expanded clones.

CDR3aa: CASRLGTSGPGSYEQYF
CDR3nt: TGTGCCAGCAGGCTCGGGACTAGCGGTCCAGGGAGCTACGAGCAGTACTTC
d_gene: TRBD2
j_gene: TRBJ2-7
len: 17
abundance: .
v_gene: TRBV5-4

CDR3aa: CAISPLRTGLAGGPHEQYF
CDR3nt: TGTGCCATCAGCCCCCTCAGGACAGGGTTAGCGGGAGGGCCCCACGAGCAGTACTTC
d_gene: TRBD2
j_gene: TRBJ2-7
len: 19
abundance: .
v_gene: TRBV10-3

CDR3aa: CASSSTGYDEQFF
CDR3nt: TGTGCCAGCAGCTCGACAGGGTACGATGAGCAGTTCTTC
d_gene: TRBD1
j_gene: TRBJ2-1
len: 13
abundance: .
v_gene: TRBV11-3

CDR3aa: CASSFRNQPQHF
CDR3nt: TGTGCCAGCAGTTTCCGTAATCAGCCCCAGCATTTT
d_gene: .
j_gene: TRBJ1-5
len: 12
abundance: .
v_gene: TRBV27

CDR3aa: CASSYSRLGNEQFF
CDR3nt: TGTGCCAGCAGTTACTCCCGACTCGGGAATGAGCAGTTCTTC
d_gene: .
j_gene: TRBJ2-1
len: 14
abundance: .
v_gene: TRBV6-5

CDR3aa: CASSSPGLAGEETQYF
CDR3nt: TGTGCCAGCAGCTCCCCGGGACTAGCGGGAGAAGAGACCCAGTACTTC
d_gene: TRBD2
j_gene: TRBJ2-5
len: 16
abundance: .
v_gene: TRBV7-2

CDR3aa: CASSLIGTNTEAFF
CDR3nt: TGTGCCAGTAGTTTAATAGGCACGAACACTGAAGCTTTCTTT
d_gene: .
j_gene: TRBJ1-1
len: 14
abundance: .
v_gene: TRBV19

CDR3aa: CASSTGQLQPQHF
CDR3nt: TGTGCCAGCAGCACGGGACAGTTGCAGCCCCAGCATTTT
d_gene: TRBD1
j_gene: TRBJ1-5
len: 13
abundance: .
v_gene: TRBV5-8

CDR3aa: CASSYSSGSNQPQHF
CDR3nt: TGTGCCAGCAGTTACTCTTCGGGGAGCAATCAGCCCCAGCATTTT
d_gene: .
j_gene: TRBJ1-5
len: 15
abundance: .
v_gene: TRBV6-5

CDR3aa: CASSTQGGNEQFF
CDR3nt: TGTGCCAGCTCCACCCAGGGGGGCAATGAGCAGTTCTTC
d_gene: .
j_gene: TRBJ2-1
len: 13
abundance: .
v_gene: TRBV11-1

CDR3aa: CASSLALSGGSSYNEQFF
CDR3nt: TGTGCCAGCAGCTTAGCGCTAAGCGGGGGAAGCTCCTACAATGAGCAGTTCTTC
d_gene: TRBD2
j_gene: TRBJ2-1
len: 18
abundance: .
v_gene: TRBV7-6

CDR3aa: CASKDEKGSNQPQHF
CDR3nt: TGTGCCAGCAAGGACGAGAAAGGTAGCAATCAGCCCCAGCATTTT
d_gene: .
j_gene: TRBJ1-5
len: 15
abundance: .
v_gene: TRBV6-6

CDR3aa: CASSLWPRGSSYEQYF
CDR3nt: TGTGCCAGCAGTTTATGGCCGCGAGGTTCCTCCTACGAGCAGTACTTC
d_gene: .
j_gene: TRBJ2-7
len: 16
abundance: .
v_gene: TRBV28

CDR3aa: CASRSTYNEQFF
CDR3nt: TGCGCCAGCAGGTCAACCTACAATGAGCAGTTCTTC
d_gene: .
j_gene: TRBJ2-1
len: 12
abundance: .
v_gene: TRBV5-1

CDR3aa: CASSPERAQRVNEQFF
CDR3nt: TGTGCCAGCAGCCCTGAGCGTGCCCAAAGGGTCAATGAGCAGTTCTTC
d_gene: .
j_gene: TRBJ2-1
len: 16
abundance: once
v_gene: TRBV5-6

CDR3aa: CSVGDRVPGELFF
CDR3nt: TGCAGCGTTGGGGACAGGGTTCCCGGGGAGCTGTTTTTT
d_gene: TRBD1
j_gene: TRBJ2-2
len: 13
abundance: once
v_gene: TRBV29-1

CDR3aa: CASSYGTGIYGYTF
CDR3nt: TGTGCCAGCAGTTACGGGACAGGGATATATGGCTACACCTTC
d_gene: TRBD1
j_gene: TRBJ1-2
len: 14
abundance: .
v_gene: TRBV2

CDR3aa: CASTQPPAREQYF
CDR3nt: TGTGCCAGCACCCAGCCCCCTGCCCGGGAGCAGTACTTC
d_gene: .
j_gene: TRBJ2-7
len: 13
abundance: .
v_gene: TRBV5-5

CDR3aa: CASSSRGIAGGITDTQYF
CDR3nt: TGTGCCAGCAGTTCCAGGGGAATAGCGGGGGGGATCACAGATACGCAGTATTTT
d_gene: TRBD2
j_gene: TRBJ2-3
len: 18
abundance: .
v_gene: TRBV2

CDR3aa: CASSLQAYNEQFF
CDR3nt: TGTGCCAGCAGCTTGCAGGCCTACAATGAGCAGTTCTTC
d_gene: .
j_gene: TRBJ2-1
len: 13
abundance: .
v_gene: TRBV5-4

CDR3aa: CASSSGTYEQYF
CDR3nt: TGTGCCAGCAGTTCAGGGACCTACGAGCAGTACTTC
d_gene: .
j_gene: TRBJ2-7
len: 12
abundance: .
v_gene: TRBV27

CDR3aa: CANSLTGYQETQYF
CDR3nt: TGCGCCAACAGCTTGACGGGGTACCAAGAGACCCAGTACTTC
d_gene: .
j_gene: TRBJ2-5
len: 14
abundance: .
v_gene: TRBV5-1

CDR3aa: CSARGLGEQYF
CDR3nt: TGCAGTGCTAGGGGACTGGGCGAGCAGTACTTC
d_gene: .
j_gene: TRBJ2-7
len: 11
abundance: .
v_gene: TRBV20-1

CDR3aa: CAISDRALNTEAFF
CDR3nt: TGTGCCATCTCTGACCGGGCCCTGAACACTGAAGCTTTCTTT
d_gene: .
j_gene: TRBJ1-1
len: 14
abundance: .
v_gene: TRBV10-3

CDR3aa: CASSPLSGANVLTF
CDR3nt: TGTGCCAGCAGCCCACTCTCTGGGGCCAACGTCCTGACTTTC
d_gene: .
j_gene: TRBJ2-6
len: 14
abundance: .
v_gene: TRBV11-2

CDR3aa: CAISGDGEGRQFF
CDR3nt: TGTGCCATCAGTGGAGACGGGGAGGGCCGGCAGTTCTTC
d_gene: TRBD2
j_gene: TRBJ2-1
len: 13
abundance: .
v_gene: TRBV10-3

CDR3aa: CASRELGWETQYF
CDR3nt: TGTGCCAGTCGGGAGTTGGGGTGGGAGACCCAGTACTTC
d_gene: .
j_gene: TRBJ2-5
len: 13
abundance: .
v_gene: TRBV2

CDR3aa: CASSTPGSYNEQFF
CDR3nt: TGTGCCAGCAGCACTCCGGGCTCCTACAATGAGCAGTTCTTC
d_gene: .
j_gene: TRBJ2-1
len: 14
abundance: .
v_gene: TRBV27

CDR3aa: CAINPGTETDTQYF
CDR3nt: TGTGCCATCAACCCCGGGACGGAGACAGATACGCAGTATTTT
d_gene: .
j_gene: TRBJ2-3
len: 14
abundance: .
v_gene: TRBV10-3

CDR3aa: CASSPRDGGYEQYF
CDR3nt: TGCGCCAGCAGCCCTCGGGACGGCGGCTACGAGCAGTACTTC
d_gene: .
j_gene: TRBJ2-7
len: 14
abundance: .
v_gene: TRBV5-1

CDR3aa: CASSQGRVDSEQYF
CDR3nt: TGCGCCAGCAGTCAGGGCAGGGTTGACTCCGAGCAGTACTTC
d_gene: .
j_gene: TRBJ2-7
len: 14
abundance: .
v_gene: TRBV23-1

CDR3aa: CASSLGQSTDTQYF
CDR3nt: TGTGCCAGCAGCTTGGGACAGAGCACAGATACGCAGTATTTT
d_gene: TRBD1
j_gene: TRBJ2-3
len: 14
abundance: .
v_gene: TRBV7-9

CDR3aa: CSVELGPYTF
CDR3nt: TGCAGCGTTGAACTCGGGCCCTACACCTTC
d_gene: .
j_gene: TRBJ1-2
len: 10
abundance: .
v_gene: TRBV29-1

CDR3aa: CASSNRGNQPQHF
CDR3nt: TGTGCCAGCAGTAATAGGGGCAATCAGCCCCAGCATTTT
d_gene: .
j_gene: TRBJ1-5
len: 13
abundance: .
v_gene: TRBV7-2

CDR3aa: CASTLQGEQFF
CDR3nt: TGTGCCAGCACTCTCCAAGGTGAGCAGTTCTTC
d_gene: .
j_gene: TRBJ2-1
len: 11
abundance: .
v_gene: TRBV28

CDR3aa: CASSWTANTGELFF
CDR3nt: TGTGCCAGCAGCTGGACAGCGAACACCGGGGAGCTGTTTTTT
d_gene: .
j_gene: TRBJ2-2
len: 14
abundance: .
v_gene: TRBV7-9

CDR3aa: CASSSPGIAGYEYF
CDR3nt: TGTGCCAGCAGTTCCCCCGGGATAGCGGGATATGAGTACTTC
d_gene: TRBD2
j_gene: TRBJ2-4
len: 14
abundance: .
v_gene: TRBV28

CDR3aa: CASGGSSYNEQFF
CDR3nt: TGTGCCAGCGGAGGTAGCTCCTACAATGAGCAGTTCTTC
d_gene: .
j_gene: TRBJ2-1
len: 13
abundance: .
v_gene: TRBV2

CDR3aa: CASTLGQVKYF
CDR3nt: TGTGCCAGCACCTTGGGACAGGTTAAGTACTTC
d_gene: TRBD1
j_gene: TRBJ2-7
len: 11
abundance: .
v_gene: TRBV6-1

CDR3aa: CSARTETQYF
CDR3nt: TGCAGTGCTAGGACAGAGACCCAGTACTTC
d_gene: .
j_gene: TRBJ2-5
len: 10
abundance: .
v_gene: TRBV20-1

CDR3aa: CASQGQGRAGELFF
CDR3nt: TGTGCCAGCCAGGGACAGGGGAGAGCCGGGGAGCTGTTTTTT
d_gene: TRBD1
j_gene: TRBJ2-2
len: 14
abundance: .
v_gene: TRBV19

CDR3aa: CATSSRDREYTGELFF
CDR3nt: TGTGCCACCAGCAGCCGGGACAGGGAATACACCGGGGAGCTGTTTTTT
d_gene: TRBD1
j_gene: TRBJ2-2
len: 16
abundance: .
v_gene: TRBV15

CDR3aa: CASSPYGPASGSYEQYF
CDR3nt: TGTGCCAGCAGCCCCTATGGTCCGGCTAGCGGGAGCTACGAGCAGTACTTC
d_gene: TRBD2
j_gene: TRBJ2-7
len: 17
abundance: .
v_gene: TRBV13

CDR3aa: CAWSHGTGEYGYTF
CDR3nt: TGTGCCTGGAGTCACGGGACAGGGGAGTATGGCTACACCTTC
d_gene: TRBD1
j_gene: TRBJ1-2
len: 14
abundance: .
v_gene: TRBV30

CDR3aa: CASLSGNTEAFF
CDR3nt: TGCGCCAGCTTGTCAGGGAACACTGAAGCTTTCTTT
d_gene: .
j_gene: TRBJ1-1
len: 12
abundance: .
v_gene: TRBV10-2

CDR3aa: CSVDRVKGNEQFF
CDR3nt: TGCAGCGTCGACAGGGTCAAGGGCAATGAGCAGTTCTTC
d_gene: TRBD1
j_gene: TRBJ2-1
len: 13
abundance: .
v_gene: TRBV29-1

CDR3aa: CASSGGPGVQPQHF
CDR3nt: TGTGCCAGCTCGGGGGGACCAGGGGTACAGCCCCAGCATTTT
d_gene: .
j_gene: TRBJ1-5
len: 14
abundance: .
v_gene: TRBV28

CDR3aa: CASSVPGAYTEAFF
CDR3nt: TGTGCCAGCAGCGTTCCCGGGGCCTACACTGAAGCTTTCTTT
d_gene: .
j_gene: TRBJ1-1
len: 14
abundance: .
v_gene: TRBV5-4

CDR3aa: CASSPTGGRNRPQHF
CDR3nt: TGTGCCAGCTCTCCAACAGGGGGCCGTAATCGGCCCCAGCATTTT
d_gene: TRBD1
j_gene: TRBJ1-5
len: 15
abundance: .
v_gene: TRBV18

CDR3aa: CASNVGSLNNEQFF
CDR3nt: TGTGCCAGTAATGTGGGTAGCCTTAACAATGAGCAGTTCTTC
d_gene: .
j_gene: TRBJ2-1
len: 14
abundance: .
v_gene: TRBV19

CDR3aa: CASSPGVRDSSYEQYF
CDR3nt: TGTGCCAGCAGTCCGGGGGTTAGAGACAGCTCCTACGAGCAGTACTTC
d_gene: .
j_gene: TRBJ2-7
len: 16
abundance: .
v_gene: TRBV28

CDR3aa: CASTELSSGTYEQYF
CDR3nt: TGTGCCAGCACTGAACTGTCTAGCGGGACGTACGAGCAGTACTTC
d_gene: TRBD2
j_gene: TRBJ2-7
len: 15
abundance: .
v_gene: TRBV6-1

CDR3aa: CASSLSPLGELFF
CDR3nt: TGTGCCAGCAGCTTATCCCCGCTCGGGGAGCTGTTTTTT
d_gene: .
j_gene: TRBJ2-2
len: 13
abundance: .
v_gene: TRBV11-2